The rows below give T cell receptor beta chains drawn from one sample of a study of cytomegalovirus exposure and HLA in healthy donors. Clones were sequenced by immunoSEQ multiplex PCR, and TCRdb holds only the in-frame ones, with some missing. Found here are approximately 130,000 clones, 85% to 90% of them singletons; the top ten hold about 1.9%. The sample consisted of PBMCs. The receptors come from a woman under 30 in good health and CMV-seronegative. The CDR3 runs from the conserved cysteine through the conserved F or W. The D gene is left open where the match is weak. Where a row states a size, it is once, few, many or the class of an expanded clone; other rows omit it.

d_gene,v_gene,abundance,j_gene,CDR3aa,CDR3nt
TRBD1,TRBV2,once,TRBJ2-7,CATRTGIPYEQYF,TGTGCCACACGGACAGGGATTCCTTACGAGCAGTACTTC
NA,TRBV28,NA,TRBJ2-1,CASSFTGNEQFF,TGTGCCAGCAGTTTCACGGGAAATGAGCAGTTCTTC
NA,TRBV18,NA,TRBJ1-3,CASSQTGQLSGNTIYF,TGTGCCAGCTCTCAGACAGGCCAACTCTCTGGAAACACCATATATTTT
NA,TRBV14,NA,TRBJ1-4,CASSPRSTNEKLFF,TGTGCCAGCAGTCCGCGATCAACTAATGAAAAACTGTTTTTT
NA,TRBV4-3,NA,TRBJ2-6,CASSQDRGPLSGANVLTF,TGCGCCAGCAGCCAAGACAGGGGTCCCCTCTCTGGGGCCAACGTCCTGACTTTC
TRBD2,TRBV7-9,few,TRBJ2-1,CASSAGTSGYNEQFF,TGTGCCAGCAGCGCCGGGACTAGCGGCTACAATGAGCAGTTCTTC
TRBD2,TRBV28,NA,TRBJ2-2,CASRRLWGLAESTTGELFF,TGTGCCAGCAGGCGACTATGGGGACTAGCGGAATCGACCACCGGGGAGCTGTTTTTT
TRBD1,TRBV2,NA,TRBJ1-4,CASRQGATNEKLFF,TGTGCCAGCAGACAGGGGGCAACTAATGAAAAACTGTTTTTT
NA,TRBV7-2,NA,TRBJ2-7,CASSFREYEQYF,TGTGCCAGCAGCTTTCGCGAGTACGAGCAGTACTTC
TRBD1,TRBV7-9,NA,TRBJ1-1,CASSLSPTGFNTEAFF,TGTGCCAGCAGCTTAAGTCCGACAGGGTTCAACACTGAAGCTTTCTTT
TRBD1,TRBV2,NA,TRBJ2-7,CASRGQGSNEQYF,TGTGCCAGCAGAGGACAGGGATCGAACGAGCAGTACTTC
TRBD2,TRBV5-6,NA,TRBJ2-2,CASRLGLAGAGELFF,TGTGCCAGCAGACTAGGACTAGCAGGGGCCGGGGAGCTGTTTTTT
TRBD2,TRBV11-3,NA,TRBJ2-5,CASSLDGGRGSETQYF,TGTGCCAGCAGCTTAGATGGCGGGAGAGGCTCAGAGACCCAGTACTTC
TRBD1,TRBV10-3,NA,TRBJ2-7,CAISRDSSYEQYF,TGTGCCATCAGCCGGGACAGCTCCTACGAGCAGTACTTC
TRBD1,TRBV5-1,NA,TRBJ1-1,CASSLGLSGTGDLNTEAFF,TGCGCCAGCAGCTTGGGTCTTTCGGGGACAGGGGACTTGAACACTGAAGCTTTCTTT
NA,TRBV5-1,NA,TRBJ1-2,CASSFEGDDYGYTF,TGCGCCAGCAGCTTCGAGGGGGACGACTATGGCTACACCTTC
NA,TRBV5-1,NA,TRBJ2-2,CASSLSGRVTGELFF,TGCGCCAGCAGCTTGTCGGGCAGGGTAACCGGGGAGCTGTTTTTT
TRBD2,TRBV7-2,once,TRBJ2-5,CASSSGGAERETQYF,TGTGCCAGCAGCTCGGGGGGAGCGGAAAGGGAGACCCAGTACTTC
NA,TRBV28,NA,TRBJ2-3,CASSQIGQRETDTQYF,TGTGCCAGCAGCCAGATCGGACAGAGGGAGACAGATACGCAGTATTTT
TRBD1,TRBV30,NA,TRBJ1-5,CAWDKGPGQGYQPQHF,TGTGCCTGGGACAAAGGTCCGGGACAGGGTTATCAGCCCCAGCATTTT
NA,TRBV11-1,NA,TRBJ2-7,CASREGRTNYEQYF,TGTGCCAGCAGAGAGGGGAGGACAAACTACGAGCAGTACTTC
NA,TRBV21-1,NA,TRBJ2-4,CASRGDGTAKNIQYF,TGTGCCAGCAGGGGGGACGGGACTGCCAAAAACATTCAGTACTTC
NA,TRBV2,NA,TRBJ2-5,CASSEIGTSLYQETQYF,TGTGCCAGCAGTGAAATCGGGACATCACTTTACCAAGAGACCCAGTACTTC
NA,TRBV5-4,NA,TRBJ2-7,CASSLQVGVGGQYF,TGTGCCAGCAGCCTACAAGTGGGCGTCGGGGGGCAGTACTTC
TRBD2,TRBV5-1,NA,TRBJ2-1,CASSPWTSGNNEQFF,TGCGCCAGCAGCCCCTGGACTAGCGGGAACAATGAGCAGTTCTTC
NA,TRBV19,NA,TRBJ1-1,CASKWAGLNTEAFF,TGTGCCAGTAAGTGGGCAGGCCTGAACACTGAAGCTTTCTTT
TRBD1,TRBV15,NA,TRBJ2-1,CATSRDAPGQGADEQFF,TGTGCCACCAGCAGAGATGCCCCGGGACAGGGGGCCGATGAGCAGTTCTTC
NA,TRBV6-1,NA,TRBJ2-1,CASSDDTSLVRNEQFF,TGTGCCAGCAGTGACGACACTAGTTTGGTGCGCAATGAGCAGTTCTTC
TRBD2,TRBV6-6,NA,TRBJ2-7,CASSSKREKYEQYF,TGTGCCAGCAGTTCAAAGCGGGAGAAGTACGAGCAGTACTTC
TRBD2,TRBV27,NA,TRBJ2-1,CASSLWGTSEQFF,TGTGCCAGCAGTTTATGGGGGACTAGCGAGCAGTTCTTC
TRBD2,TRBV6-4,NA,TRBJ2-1,CASSETSGSNNEQFF,TGTGCCAGCAGTGAAACTAGCGGATCGAACAATGAGCAGTTCTTC
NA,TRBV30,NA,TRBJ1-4,CAWNLLDSPEKLFF,TGTGCCTGGAACCTCCTGGACAGCCCAGAAAAACTGTTTTTT
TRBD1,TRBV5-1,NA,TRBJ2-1,CASSWARTGDYNEQFF,TGCGCCAGCAGCTGGGCCAGGACAGGGGACTACAATGAGCAGTTCTTC
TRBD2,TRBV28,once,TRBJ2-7,CASSLPKREVPYEQYF,TGTGCCAGCAGTTTACCAAAGCGGGAGGTACCCTACGAGCAGTACTTC
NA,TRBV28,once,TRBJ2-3,CASSLVSTQYF,TGTGCCAGCAGCCTAGTCTCTACGCAGTATTTT
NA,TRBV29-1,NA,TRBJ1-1,CSVEGGGRTNTEAFF,TGCAGCGTTGAAGGGGGCGGCAGAACGAACACTGAAGCTTTCTTT
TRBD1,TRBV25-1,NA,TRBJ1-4,CASSSRQGRVDEKLFF,TGTGCCAGCAGTTCCCGACAGGGTAGGGTTGATGAAAAACTGTTTTTT
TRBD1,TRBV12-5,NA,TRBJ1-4,CASGLYTGTGGENEKLFF,TGTGCTAGTGGTTTGTACACCGGGACAGGGGGAGAAAATGAAAAACTGTTTTTT
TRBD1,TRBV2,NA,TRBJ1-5,CASSDRDRGDNQPQHF,TGTGCCAGCAGTGACCGGGACAGGGGAGACAATCAGCCCCAGCATTTT
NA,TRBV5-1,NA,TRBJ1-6,CASSLAGFGSPLHF,TGCGCCAGCAGCTTGGCCGGGTTCGGTTCACCCCTCCACTTT
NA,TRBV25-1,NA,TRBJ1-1,CASSGNPGNTEAFF,TGTGCCAGCAGTGGAAACCCAGGAAACACTGAAGCTTTCTTT
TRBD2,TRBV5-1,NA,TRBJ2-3,CASSFTSGGTDTQYF,TGCGCCAGCAGCTTCACTAGCGGAGGCACAGATACGCAGTATTTT
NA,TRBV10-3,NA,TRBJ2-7,CAIMSGYEQYF,TGTGCCATCATGTCGGGGTACGAGCAGTACTTC
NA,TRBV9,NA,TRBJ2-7,CASSVEPSFGNEQYF,TGTGCCAGCAGCGTAGAACCTAGCTTCGGGAACGAGCAGTACTTC
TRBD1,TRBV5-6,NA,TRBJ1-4,CASSFTGGASNEKLFF,TGTGCCAGCAGCTTTACAGGGGGCGCGAGTAATGAAAAACTGTTTTTT
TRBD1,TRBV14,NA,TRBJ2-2,CASSSLWDRGFTGELFF,TGTGCCAGCAGCTCCCTCTGGGACAGAGGGTTCACCGGGGAGCTGTTTTTT
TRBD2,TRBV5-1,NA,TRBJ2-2,CASSLRISGGVPGTGELFF,TGCGCCAGCAGCTTGCGGATTAGCGGGGGGGTACCGGGCACCGGGGAGCTGTTTTTT
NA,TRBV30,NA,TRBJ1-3,CAWSVVPGAGNTIYF,TGTGCCTGGAGTGTTGTTCCAGGTGCTGGAAACACCATATATTTT
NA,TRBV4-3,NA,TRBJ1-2,CASSQGSRSDYGYTF,TGCGCCAGCAGCCAAGGCTCCAGGTCTGACTATGGCTACACCTTC
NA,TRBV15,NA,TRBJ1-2,CATSRPEIGVYGYTF,TGTGCCACCAGCAGGCCCGAGATAGGAGTCTATGGCTACACCTTC
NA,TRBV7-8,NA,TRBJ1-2,CASSQTSNYGYTF,TGTGCCAGCAGCCAGACTTCTAACTATGGCTACACCTTC